This TCR beta chain was captured in a study of control samples from healthy donors and cancer patients. There are 13 residues in the CDR3. Trimming took 4 bases from V and 6 from J, leaving 10 bases between them. Germline assignment: CDR1 LGHDT and CDR2 YNNKEL (reference sequence). Libraries were prepared by immunoSEQ multiplex PCR; TCRdb keeps only in-frame clonotypes and omits some of them. Seen here are about 79,000 clones, roughly 93% observed once, and the top ten hold about 1.3%. This TCR derives from a woman in her forties with lung cancer. The specimen sequenced was PBMCs. The chain has TRBV3-1 (or the pseudogene TRBV3-2) and TRBJ1-3; D is unclear. CDR3 coding DNA: TGTGCCAGCAGCCCAAGGACGGAAAACACCATATATTTT. Amino acid sequence: CASSPRTENTIYF.